This TCR beta chain was profiled in a study of blood T cell repertoires in COVID-19 (dated by TCRdb to 2018 to 2021). Looking at the study overall: The collaborator samples originated in the United States, Italy and Spain and spanned the acute and convalescent phases of COVID-19. The material from the prospective study consisted of cDNA or gDNA derived from T cells, B-cell-depleted T cells, or PBMCs. Subjects who had been exposed to COVID-19, were actively infected with it, or had recovered from it provided the deeply sampled blood TCRbeta repertoires that made up the dataset. The repertoires were released in a freely available public database intended as a resource for research on the immune response to SARS-CoV-2. Samples were obtained from the ongoing ImmuneRACE study (first 160 participants) and from 1,200 or so subjects provided by 6 global collaborators. A de-identified subject ID, COVID-19 status, age in years and sex were almost always included in the sample metadata. Where available, HLA class I and class II types were obtained from metadata supplied by the sample provider rather than from assay-based typing. The full study reports these points: How much clinical and demographic metadata was included differed by source and by participant, and the metadata was provided uncurated.

TCRbeta CDR3 regions were amplified from genomic DNA by means of the immunoSEQ Assay, a bias-controlled multiplex PCR. In the original analysis: The number of nucleated cells in each sample was estimated by amplification of reference gene primers within the assay. To quantify the absolute abundance of each unique TCRbeta CDR3 rearrangement, sequence reads were collapsed and filtered. Productive Simpson clonality was computed per sample as the square root of Simpson's diversity index over productive rearrangements. The table comes from immuneACCESS by way of TCRdb, which keeps in-frame sequences with V and J called. Part of the clones is missing from these tables; in studies checked, under half for an unresolved V gene and the rest for unknown reasons. V and J calls and clone size are copied from that table; D and trimming were computed from the DNA. The sample table holds under 200,000 clones, of which over 75% were seen once. Around 0.53% of the sample goes to the ten largest clones.

The collaborating institutions used their own protocols to collect whole blood in K2EDTA tubes. For TCRbeta analysis, collaborators shipped samples in one of three forms: frozen whole blood, isolated PBMCs, or DNA extracted from either of those sample types. The germline V gene (reference sequence) yields WNHNN for CDR1 and SYGVQD for CDR2. After removal of 7 bases from V and 9 bases from J, the junction retains 12 bases not matched to a gene. The cysteine opens and the phenylalanine closes a CDR3 of 15 amino acids. Only the CDR3 part of the read is kept: 45 bases, read in frame from the first base. Concerning this clone: Its target antigen remains unknown. No quality values exist for individual bases; no much larger clone is one base distant.

Sequencing input: peripheral blood. The source is a man aged 45-65 years with acute or convalescent COVID-19. In this chain, TRBV10-1 is recombined with TRBJ1-6, with TRBD1 matching 7 junction bases. The CDR3 protein sequence reads: CASITTGVCGSPLHF. In nucleotide form, the sequence is TGCGCCAGCATAACCACAGGGGTCTGTGGTTCACCCCTCCACTTT.